This TCR beta chain was sequenced during a study of T cells in Graves' hyperthyroidism and ophthalmopathy. Points from the study as a whole: A model of 13 V-J pairs discriminated ophthalmopathy from stable hyperthyroidism. Ophthalmopathy onset followed model prediction by a median approximately 6.2 months. Appearing also in blood were most of the thyroid clonotypes expanded above 0.001.

Patients showing uncontrolled infection, other autoimmune disease, pregnancy or lactation were ineligible. From germline, CDR1 is MNHNS and CDR2 SASEGT. The V and J ends lost 8 bases and 1 base respectively, with 14 bases between them. The CDR3 consists of 14 residues. This clonotype was seen repeatedly, ten times or more. Its specificity is unknown. Authors of the study amplified TCR beta CDR3 regions from RNA transcripts. The TCR CDR3 was amplified in a first-round RT-PCR using the HTBI primer set. Using its own MiXCR run on the multiplex PCR reads, TCRdb lists one record per CDR3 protein. Here the sample spans 500,000 to 800,000 distinct CDR3 sequences, about 14% being singletons.

The sequence was obtained from a woman between 45 and 60 years old with Graves' ophthalmopathy. Sequencing input: blood. This chain links TRBV6-1 with TRBJ1-1, with a tentative D call TRBD1 (6 bases). DNA of the CDR3: TGTGCCAGCGCGGCAGGGGTTAGGAACACTGAAGCTTTCTTT. Translated: CASAAGVRNTEAFF.